A selection of T cell receptor beta chains follows, all from one sample in a study of cytomegalovirus exposure and HLA in healthy donors. Clones were read by immunoSEQ multiplex PCR, and TCRdb kept only the in-frame ones, dropping some. The table shows under 150,000 clones, with around 85% occurring only once. The source material was PBMCs. Receptors were obtained from a young woman in good health and CMV-seropositive. CDR3s include the opening cysteine and the closing phenylalanine or tryptophan. The order of the fields is V gene, clone size, CDR3 protein. Part of the rows lack a size; the others show once, few, many or a class for expanded clones.

V gene: TRBV4-1; clone size: .; CDR3 protein: CASSQGDRVNTEAFF
V gene: TRBV6-1; clone size: once; CDR3 protein: CASRPGTVNTEAFF
V gene: TRBV29-1; clone size: .; CDR3 protein: CSVAPGVSKNIQYF
V gene: TRBV6-1; clone size: .; CDR3 protein: CASSEARLAGEGVTDTQYF
V gene: TRBV6-5; clone size: .; CDR3 protein: CASSYSYGTEAFF
V gene: TRBV5-1; clone size: .; CDR3 protein: CASSLGTSSSYEQYF
V gene: TRBV11-1; clone size: .; CDR3 protein: CASSLGGGETQYF
V gene: TRBV18; clone size: .; CDR3 protein: CASSVPQGARGAFF
V gene: TRBV5-1; clone size: .; CDR3 protein: CASSLDGTGYNQPQHF
V gene: TRBV2; clone size: .; CDR3 protein: CASSPGTSVTDTQYF
V gene: TRBV5-8; clone size: .; CDR3 protein: CASSSYLTGTEYSNQPQHF
V gene: TRBV7-9; clone size: .; CDR3 protein: CASNLLSGGQETQYF
V gene: TRBV6-1; clone size: .; CDR3 protein: CASGGTGGTKAFF
V gene: TRBV5-4; clone size: .; CDR3 protein: CASSLEDGVPSYEQYF
V gene: TRBV11-2; clone size: once; CDR3 protein: CASSPGYGEQYF
V gene: TRBV5-1; clone size: .; CDR3 protein: CASSFTGNPTDTQYF
V gene: TRBV7-6; clone size: .; CDR3 protein: CASSPGVRTDTQYF
V gene: TRBV28; clone size: .; CDR3 protein: CASRTGEVEQYF
V gene: TRBV27; clone size: .; CDR3 protein: CASSFRLDTEAFF
V gene: TRBV28; clone size: .; CDR3 protein: CASSSWTARSSYNEQFF
V gene: TRBV5-1; clone size: .; CDR3 protein: CASSSAIPGGSAGGELFF
V gene: TRBV7-4; clone size: .; CDR3 protein: CARGQAMNTGELFF
V gene: TRBV7-9; clone size: .; CDR3 protein: CASSFGDTQYF
V gene: TRBV6-1; clone size: .; CDR3 protein: CASSEAPGSGYTF
V gene: TRBV6-6; clone size: .; CDR3 protein: CASSAGGDTQYF
V gene: TRBV4-2; clone size: .; CDR3 protein: CASRQGKAVSGELFF
V gene: TRBV5-1; clone size: .; CDR3 protein: CASSRDTSYEQYF
V gene: TRBV5-1; clone size: .; CDR3 protein: CASSFGGNNEQFF
V gene: TRBV27; clone size: .; CDR3 protein: CASSFGGGGQPQHF
V gene: TRBV5-1; clone size: .; CDR3 protein: CASSLKDNYEQFF
V gene: TRBV12-5; clone size: .; CDR3 protein: CASGITGVTGELFF
V gene: TRBV20-1; clone size: few; CDR3 protein: CSVEGSYEQYF